Given below is one T cell receptor beta chain in context. This sample was included in a study of T cells expressing NK-cell markers. One entry per CDR3 protein, without DNA, is what TCRdb gives after re-calling the 5' RACE reads. The table for this sample gives almost 450,000 distinct CDR3 sequences. Germline CDR1 reads SGHNT; CDR2 reads YYREEE (reference sequence). The CDR3 is made up of 18 amino acids. The TCR comes from a woman aged 18 to 75 in good health. This chain joins TRBV5-4 and TRBJ2-5; TCRdb's D call of TRBD2 is untestable without DNA. The sequencing input was blood T cells: a sorted CD56 or NKG2C T cell subset, CD4+ or CD8+ T cells, or bulk PBMC T cells (not recorded which). The CDR3 region is CASSSGLAGDPYQETQYF.